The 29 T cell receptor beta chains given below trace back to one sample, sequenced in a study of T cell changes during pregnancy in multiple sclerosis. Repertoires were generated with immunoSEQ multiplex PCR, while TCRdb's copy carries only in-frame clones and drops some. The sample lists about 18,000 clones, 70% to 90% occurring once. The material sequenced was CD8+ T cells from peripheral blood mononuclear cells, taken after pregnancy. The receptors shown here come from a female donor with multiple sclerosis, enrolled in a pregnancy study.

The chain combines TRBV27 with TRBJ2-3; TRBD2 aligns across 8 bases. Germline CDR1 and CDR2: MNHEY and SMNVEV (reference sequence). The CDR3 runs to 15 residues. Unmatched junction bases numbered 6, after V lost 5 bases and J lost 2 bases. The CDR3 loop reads CASSPSGLPTDTQYF. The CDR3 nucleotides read TGTGCCAGCAGTCCTAGCGGGTTGCCCACAGATACGCAGTATTTT.

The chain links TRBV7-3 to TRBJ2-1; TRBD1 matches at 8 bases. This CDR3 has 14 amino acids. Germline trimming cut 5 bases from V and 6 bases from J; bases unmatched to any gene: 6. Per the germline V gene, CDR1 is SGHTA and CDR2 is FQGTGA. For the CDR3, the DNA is TGTGCCAGCAGCGTACAGGGGGTTGGCAATGAGCAGTTCTTC. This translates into CASSVQGVGNEQFF.

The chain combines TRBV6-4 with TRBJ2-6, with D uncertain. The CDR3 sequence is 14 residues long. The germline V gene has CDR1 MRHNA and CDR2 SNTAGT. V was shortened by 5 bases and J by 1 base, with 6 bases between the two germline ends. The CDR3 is CASSSVSGANVLTF. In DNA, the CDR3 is TGTGCCAGCAGTTCGGTATCTGGGGCCAACGTCCTGACTTTC.

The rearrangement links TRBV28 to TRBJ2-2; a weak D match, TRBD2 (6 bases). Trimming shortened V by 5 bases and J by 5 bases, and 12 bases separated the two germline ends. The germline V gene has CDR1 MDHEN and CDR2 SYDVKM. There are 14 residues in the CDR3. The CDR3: CASSPGGGTGELFF. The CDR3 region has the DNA TGTGCCAGCAGTCCCGGTGGAGGGACCGGGGAGCTGTTTTTT.

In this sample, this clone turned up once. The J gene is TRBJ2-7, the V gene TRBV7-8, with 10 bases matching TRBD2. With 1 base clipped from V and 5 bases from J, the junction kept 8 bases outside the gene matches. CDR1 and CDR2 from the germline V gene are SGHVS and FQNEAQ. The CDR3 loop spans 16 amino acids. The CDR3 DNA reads TGTGCCAGCAGCTTAGGAAGGCTAGCGGGGGCCAACGAGCAGTACTTC. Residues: CASSLGRLAGANEQYF.

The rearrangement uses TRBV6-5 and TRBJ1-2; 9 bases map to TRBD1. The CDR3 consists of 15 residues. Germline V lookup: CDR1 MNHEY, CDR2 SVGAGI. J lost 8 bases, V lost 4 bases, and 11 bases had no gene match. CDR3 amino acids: CASSLEAGTGKGYTF. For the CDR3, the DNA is TGTGCCAGCAGTTTAGAGGCCGGGACAGGGAAAGGCTACACCTTC.

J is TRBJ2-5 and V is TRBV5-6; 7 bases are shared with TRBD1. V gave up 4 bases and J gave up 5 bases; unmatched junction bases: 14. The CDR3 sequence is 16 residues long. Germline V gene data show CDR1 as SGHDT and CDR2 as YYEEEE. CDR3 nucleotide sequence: TGTGCCAGCAGCACGAGGGGACAGCACTTCTTGGAGACCCAGTACTTC. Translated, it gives CASSTRGQHFLETQYF.

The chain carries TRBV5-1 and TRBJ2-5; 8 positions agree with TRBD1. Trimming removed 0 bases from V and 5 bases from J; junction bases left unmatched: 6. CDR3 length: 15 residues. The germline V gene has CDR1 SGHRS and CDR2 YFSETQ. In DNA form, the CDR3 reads TGCGCCAGCAGCTTGGCAGGGGGCTCGGGGGAGACCCAGTACTTC. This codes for CASSLAGGSGETQYF.

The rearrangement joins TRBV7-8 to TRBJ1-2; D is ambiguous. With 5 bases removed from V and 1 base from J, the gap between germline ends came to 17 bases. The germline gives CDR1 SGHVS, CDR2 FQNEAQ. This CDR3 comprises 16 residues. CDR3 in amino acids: CASSDTWESNNYGYTF. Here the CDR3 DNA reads TGTGCCAGCAGCGATACGTGGGAGAGTAATAACTATGGCTACACCTTC.

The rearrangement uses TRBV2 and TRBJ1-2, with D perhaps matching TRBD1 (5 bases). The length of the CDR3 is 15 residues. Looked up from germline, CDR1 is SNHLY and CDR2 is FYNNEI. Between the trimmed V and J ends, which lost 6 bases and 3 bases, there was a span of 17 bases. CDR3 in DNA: TGTGCCAGCAGAGTTCAGGGAGGGTGGGACTATGGCTACACCTTC. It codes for CASRVQGGWDYGYTF.

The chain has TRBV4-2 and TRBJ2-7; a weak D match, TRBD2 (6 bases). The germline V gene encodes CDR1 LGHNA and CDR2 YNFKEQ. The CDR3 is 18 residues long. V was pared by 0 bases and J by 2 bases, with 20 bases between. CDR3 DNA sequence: TGTGCCAGCAGCCAAGATTATAGTAGCGGAGGAGGGCCCTACGAGCAGTACTTC. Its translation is CASSQDYSSGGGPYEQYF.

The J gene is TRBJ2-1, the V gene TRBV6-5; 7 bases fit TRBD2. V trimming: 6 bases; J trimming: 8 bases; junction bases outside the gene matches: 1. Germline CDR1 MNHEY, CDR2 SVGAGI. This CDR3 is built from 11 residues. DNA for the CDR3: TGTGCCAGCAGGGGAGGGTATGAGCAGTTCTTC. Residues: CASRGGYEQFF.

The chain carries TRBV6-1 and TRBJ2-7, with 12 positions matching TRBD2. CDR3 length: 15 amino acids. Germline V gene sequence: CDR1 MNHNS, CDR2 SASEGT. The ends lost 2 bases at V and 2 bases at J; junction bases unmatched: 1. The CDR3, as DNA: TGTGCCAGCAGTGAACGACTAGCGGGGGCCTACGAGCAGTACTTC. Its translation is CASSERLAGAYEQYF.

CDR3 sequence reads: CASSLGLAGRDEQFF. CDR3 DNA sequence: TGTGCCAGCAGCTTAGGGCTAGCGGGCCGGGATGAGCAGTTCTTC. This rearrangement joins TRBV7-2 to TRBJ2-1; 8 nucleotides match TRBD2. Germline values: CDR1 SGHTA, CDR2 FQGNSA. Trimming at V came to 1 base and at J to 8 bases, leaving 7 bases not matched to a gene. The CDR3 runs 15 residues.

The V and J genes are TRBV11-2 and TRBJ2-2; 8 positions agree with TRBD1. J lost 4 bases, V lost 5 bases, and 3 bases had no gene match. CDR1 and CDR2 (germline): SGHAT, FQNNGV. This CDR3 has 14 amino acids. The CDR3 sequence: CASSIGQGTGELFF. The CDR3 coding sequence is TGTGCCAGCAGCATCGGACAGGGCACCGGGGAGCTGTTTTTT.

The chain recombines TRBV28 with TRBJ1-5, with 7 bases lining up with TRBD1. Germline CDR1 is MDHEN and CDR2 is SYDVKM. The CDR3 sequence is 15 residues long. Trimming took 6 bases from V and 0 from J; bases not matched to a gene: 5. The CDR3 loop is CASSGTDYSNQPQHF. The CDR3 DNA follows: TGTGCCAGCAGCGGGACAGACTATAGCAATCAGCCCCAGCATTTT. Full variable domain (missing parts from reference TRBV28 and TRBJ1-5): DVKVTQSSRYLVKRTGEKVFLECVQDMDHENMFWYRQDPGLGLRLIYFSYDVKMKEKGDIPEGYSVSREKKERFSLILESASTNQTSMYLCASSGTDYSNQPQHFGDGTRLSIL.

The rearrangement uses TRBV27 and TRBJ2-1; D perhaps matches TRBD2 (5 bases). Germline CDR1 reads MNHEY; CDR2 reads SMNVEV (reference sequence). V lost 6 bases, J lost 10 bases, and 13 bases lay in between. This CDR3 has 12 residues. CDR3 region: CASSPGWREQFF. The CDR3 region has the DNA TGTGCCAGCAGCCCCGGATGGAGGGAGCAGTTCTTC.

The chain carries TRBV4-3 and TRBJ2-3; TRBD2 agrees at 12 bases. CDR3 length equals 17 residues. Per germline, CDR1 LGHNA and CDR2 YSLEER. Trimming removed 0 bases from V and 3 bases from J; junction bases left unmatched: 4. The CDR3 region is CASSQDDGLAGTDTQYF. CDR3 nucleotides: TGCGCCAGCAGCCAAGATGATGGACTAGCGGGGACAGATACGCAGTATTTT.

The CDR3, as DNA: TGTGCCAGTAGTATTTCAGGGGACAATGAGCAGTTCTTC. Translated, it gives CASSISGDNEQFF. V usage is TRBV19 and J usage is TRBJ2-1; TRBD1 is a possible D gene (6 bases). Germline V gene lookup returns CDR1 LNHDA and CDR2 SQIVND (reference sequence). V lost 3 bases, J lost 5 bases, and 8 bases lay in between. This CDR3 spans 13 amino acids.

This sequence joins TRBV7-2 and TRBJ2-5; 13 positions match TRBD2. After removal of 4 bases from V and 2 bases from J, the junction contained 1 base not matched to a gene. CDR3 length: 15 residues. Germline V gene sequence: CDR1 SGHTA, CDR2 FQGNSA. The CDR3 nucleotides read TGTGCCAGCAGCTGGGGACTAGCGGGGCAAGAGACCCAGTACTTC. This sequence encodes CASSWGLAGQETQYF.

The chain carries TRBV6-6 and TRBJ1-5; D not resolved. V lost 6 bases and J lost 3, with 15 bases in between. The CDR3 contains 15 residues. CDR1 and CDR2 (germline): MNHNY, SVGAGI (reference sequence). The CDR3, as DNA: TGTGCCAGCAGCCCAATCGCCAGATACAATCAGCCCCAGCATTTT. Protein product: CASSPIARYNQPQHF.

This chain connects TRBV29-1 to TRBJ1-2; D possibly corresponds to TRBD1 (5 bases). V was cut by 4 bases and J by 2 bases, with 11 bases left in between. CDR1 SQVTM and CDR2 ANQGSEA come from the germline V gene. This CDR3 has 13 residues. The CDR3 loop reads CSVADDRNYGYTF. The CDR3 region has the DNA TGCAGCGTTGCAGACGACAGAAACTATGGCTACACCTTC.

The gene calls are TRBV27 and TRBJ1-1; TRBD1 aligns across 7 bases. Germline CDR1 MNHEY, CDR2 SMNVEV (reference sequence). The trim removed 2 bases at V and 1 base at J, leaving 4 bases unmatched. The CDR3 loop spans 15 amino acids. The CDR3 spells CASSLVGGENTEAFF. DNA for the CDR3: TGTGCCAGCAGTTTAGTAGGGGGCGAGAACACTGAAGCTTTCTTT.

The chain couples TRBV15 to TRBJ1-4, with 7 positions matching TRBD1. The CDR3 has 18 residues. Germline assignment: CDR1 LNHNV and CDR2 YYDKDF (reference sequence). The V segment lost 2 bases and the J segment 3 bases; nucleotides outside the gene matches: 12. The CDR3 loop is CATSRFSAPGGSNEKLFF. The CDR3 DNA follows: TGTGCCACCAGCAGATTTTCAGCCCCAGGGGGATCTAATGAAAAACTGTTTTTT.

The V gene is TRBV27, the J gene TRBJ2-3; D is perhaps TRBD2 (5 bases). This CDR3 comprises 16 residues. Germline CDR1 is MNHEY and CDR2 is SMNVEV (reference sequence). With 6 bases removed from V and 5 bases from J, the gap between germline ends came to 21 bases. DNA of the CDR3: TGTGCCAGCAGCCGTACCTGGACTTTACCGCAAGATACGCAGTATTTT. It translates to CASSRTWTLPQDTQYF.

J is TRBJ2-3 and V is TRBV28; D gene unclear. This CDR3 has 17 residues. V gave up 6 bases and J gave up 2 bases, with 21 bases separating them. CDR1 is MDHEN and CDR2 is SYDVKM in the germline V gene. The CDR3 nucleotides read TGTGCCAGCAGCCCTACGATCCTAAAAGACACCACAGATACGCAGTATTTT. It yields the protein CASSPTILKDTTDTQYF. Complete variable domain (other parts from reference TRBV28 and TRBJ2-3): DVKVTQSSRYLVKRTGEKVFLECVQDMDHENMFWYRQDPGLGLRLIYFSYDVKMKEKGDIPEGYSVSREKKERFSLILESASTNQTSMYLCASSPTILKDTTDTQYFGPGTRLTVL.

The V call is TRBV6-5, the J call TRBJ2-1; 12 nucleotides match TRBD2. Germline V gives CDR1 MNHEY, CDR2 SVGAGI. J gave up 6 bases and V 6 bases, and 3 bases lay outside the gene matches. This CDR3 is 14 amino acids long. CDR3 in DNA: TGTGCCAGCAGCCTAGCGGGAGGGCCCAATGAGCAGTTCTTC. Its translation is CASSLAGGPNEQFF.

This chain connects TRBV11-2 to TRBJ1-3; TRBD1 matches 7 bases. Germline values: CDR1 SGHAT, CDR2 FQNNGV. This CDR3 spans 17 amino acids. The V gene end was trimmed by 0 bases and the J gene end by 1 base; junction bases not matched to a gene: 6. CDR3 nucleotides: TGTGCCAGCAGCTTAGAAAAGGGGGCGGTTTCTGGAAACACCATATATTTT. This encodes CASSLEKGAVSGNTIYF.

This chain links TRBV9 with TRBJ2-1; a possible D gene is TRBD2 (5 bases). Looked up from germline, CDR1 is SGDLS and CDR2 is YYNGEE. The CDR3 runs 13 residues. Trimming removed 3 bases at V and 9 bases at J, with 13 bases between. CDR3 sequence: CASSDPPRGEQFF. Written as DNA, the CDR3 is TGTGCCAGCAGCGACCCTCCTCGGGGTGAGCAGTTCTTC. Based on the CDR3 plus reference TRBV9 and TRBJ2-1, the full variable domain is DSGVTQTPKHLITATGQRVTLRCSPRSGDLSVYWYQQSLDQGLQFLIQYYNGEERAKGNILERFSAQQFPDLHSELNLSSLELGDSALYFCASSDPPRGEQFFGPGTRLTVL.